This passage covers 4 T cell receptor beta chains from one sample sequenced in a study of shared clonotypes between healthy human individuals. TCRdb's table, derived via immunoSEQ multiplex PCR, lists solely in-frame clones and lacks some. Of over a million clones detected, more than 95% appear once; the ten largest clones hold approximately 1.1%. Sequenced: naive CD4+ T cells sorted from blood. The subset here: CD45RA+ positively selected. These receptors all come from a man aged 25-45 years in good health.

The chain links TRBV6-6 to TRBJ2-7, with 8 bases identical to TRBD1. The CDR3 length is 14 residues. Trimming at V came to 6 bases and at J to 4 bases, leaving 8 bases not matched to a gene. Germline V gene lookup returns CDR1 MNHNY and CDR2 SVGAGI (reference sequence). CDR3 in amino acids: CASRKTGGKYEQYF. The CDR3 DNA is TGTGCCAGCAGAAAAACAGGGGGTAAATACGAGCAGTACTTC.

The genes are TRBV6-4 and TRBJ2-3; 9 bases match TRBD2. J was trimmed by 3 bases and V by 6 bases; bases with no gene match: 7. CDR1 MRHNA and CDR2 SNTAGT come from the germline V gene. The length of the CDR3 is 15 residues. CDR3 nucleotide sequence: TGTGCCAGCAGGCGGGAGGGAGGGCCGACAGATACGCAGTATTTT. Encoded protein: CASRREGGPTDTQYF.

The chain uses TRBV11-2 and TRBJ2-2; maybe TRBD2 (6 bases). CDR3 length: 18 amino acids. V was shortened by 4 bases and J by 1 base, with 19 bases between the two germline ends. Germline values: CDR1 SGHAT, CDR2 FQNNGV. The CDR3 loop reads CASSSASSAPLNTGELFF. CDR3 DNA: TGTGCCAGCAGCTCAGCGTCTAGCGCCCCTTTGAACACCGGGGAGCTGTTTTTT.

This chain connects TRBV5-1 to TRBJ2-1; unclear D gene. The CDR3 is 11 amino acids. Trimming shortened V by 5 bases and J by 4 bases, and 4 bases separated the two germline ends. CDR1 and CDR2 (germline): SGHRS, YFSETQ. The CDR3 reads CASREYNEQFF. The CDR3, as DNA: TGCGCCAGCAGGGAGTACAATGAGCAGTTCTTC.